Presented here are 27 T cell receptor beta chains from one specimen sequenced in a study of shared clonotypes between healthy human individuals. Sequencing used immunoSEQ multiplex PCR; TCRdb keeps in-frame clones, though not all of them. The table lists about 1.1 million clones, about four fifths of them singletons. Specimen: memory CD4+ T cells from PBMCs. Subset described: CD45RA-negative fraction. The receptors here all came from a man between 18 and 29 years old in good health. Some clones in this sample may be carry-over from other donors' samples.

This chain links TRBV5-5 with TRBJ2-1; TRBD2 agrees at 9 bases. Germline V gene lookup returns CDR1 SGHKS and CDR2 YYEKEE (reference sequence). V lost 9 bases and J lost 1; bases outside the gene matches: 5. The CDR3 sequence is 14 residues long. Written as DNA, the CDR3 is TGTGCCACCAACAGCGGGAGGTCCTACAATGAGCAGTTCTTC. It yields the protein CATNSGRSYNEQFF.

This rearrangement joins TRBV5-4 to TRBJ2-3, with 12 bases aligning to TRBD2. V was clipped by 2 bases and J by 8 bases; unmatched bases: 9. CDR1 is SGHNT and CDR2 is YYREEE in the germline V gene (reference sequence). This CDR3 has 16 residues. DNA of the CDR3: TGTGCCAGCAGCTTACTCCTAGCGGGAGGGCCTGTTACGCAGTATTTT. Translation gives CASSLLLAGGPVTQYF.

The chain uses TRBV27 and TRBJ2-7, with D hard to call. Looked up from germline, CDR1 is MNHEY and CDR2 is SMNVEV (reference sequence). V was trimmed by 3 bases and J by 3 bases, leaving 12 bases between them. The CDR3 spans 14 residues. CDR3 sequence: CASSFLDSRYEQYF. The CDR3 DNA is TGTGCCAGCAGTTTCCTTGATTCCCGCTACGAGCAGTACTTC.

The chain carries TRBV18 and TRBJ2-7, with 7 bases lining up with TRBD2. The germline gives CDR1 KGHSH, CDR2 LQKENI. Trimming took 1 base from V and 6 from J; bases not matched to a gene: 6. This CDR3 comprises 14 residues. In DNA form, the CDR3 reads TGTGCCAGCTCACCACTACCCGGCGGGGGCGAGCAGTACTTC. Translated, it gives CASSPLPGGGEQYF.

The V gene is TRBV19, the J gene TRBJ2-7; D remains unclear. V was pared by 5 bases and J by 6 bases, with 23 bases between. There are 16 residues in the CDR3. The V gene's germline CDR1 is LNHDA and CDR2 SQIVND (reference sequence). CDR3 loop: CASSLMDGSIAGEQYF. CDR3 nucleotide sequence: TGTGCCAGTAGTTTGATGGACGGTTCCATCGCCGGCGAGCAGTACTTC.

The chain combines TRBV28 with TRBJ1-1; 7 positions match TRBD1. The V segment lost 3 bases and the J segment 5 bases; nucleotides outside the gene matches: 12. Per germline, CDR1 MDHEN and CDR2 SYDVKM. This CDR3 is built from 16 residues. CDR3 loop: CASSFRQGRVGTEAFF. The CDR3 DNA reads as TGTGCCAGCAGTTTTCGACAGGGAAGGGTCGGAACTGAAGCTTTCTTT.

This chain connects TRBV15 to TRBJ2-7, with 7 bases identical to TRBD1. J gave up 3 bases and V 5 bases, and 10 bases lay outside the gene matches. Looked up from germline, CDR1 is LNHNV and CDR2 is YYDKDF (reference sequence). The CDR3 sequence is 15 residues long. The CDR3 DNA follows: TGTGCCACCAGCTTCCGACAGGGCCCCAACTACGAGCAGTACTTC. This encodes CATSFRQGPNYEQYF.

This clone has just a few counts. The chain has TRBV20-1 and TRBJ1-4, with D perhaps TRBD1 (6 bases). The CDR3 totals 11 residues. V was trimmed by 1 base and J by 13 bases, leaving 10 bases between them. Germline lookup yields CDR1 DFQATT and CDR2 SNEGSKA (reference sequence). CDR3 region: CSARVVDRLFF. Here the CDR3 DNA reads TGCAGTGCTAGAGTCGTGGACAGACTGTTTTTT.

The chain combines TRBV28 with TRBJ1-5; no reliable D call. Trimming stripped 6 bases from V and 4 bases from J, with 16 bases between. Germline V gene sequence: CDR1 MDHEN, CDR2 SYDVKM. CDR3 size: 15 residues. The CDR3 sequence: CASSDLGSGNQPQHF. The CDR3 DNA reads as TGTGCCAGCAGCGACCTCGGTTCCGGGAATCAGCCCCAGCATTTT.

The chain's CDR3 is CASSTEGRLAWDTQYF. CDR3 sequence (DNA): TGCGCCAGCAGCACGGAAGGACGCCTCGCCTGGGATACGCAGTATTTT. The chain couples TRBV5-1 to TRBJ2-3; D is unclear. V was cut by 4 bases and J by 6 bases, with 21 bases left in between. Looked up from germline, CDR1 is SGHRS and CDR2 is YFSETQ. The CDR3 loop spans 16 amino acids.

This clone was detected only a few times. The gene calls are TRBV2 and TRBJ2-3; maybe TRBD1 (5 bases). V gave up 2 bases and J gave up 2 bases, with 11 bases separating them. Germline V gene data show CDR1 as SNHLY and CDR2 as FYNNEI. The CDR3 has 15 amino acids. The CDR3: CASSEQGWDTDTQYF. As DNA, the CDR3 is TGTGCCAGCAGTGAACAGGGATGGGACACAGATACGCAGTATTTT.

The genes are TRBV6-4 and TRBJ1-5, with 8 bases identical to TRBD1. The trim removed 6 bases at V and 0 bases at J, leaving 10 bases unmatched. The germline V gene encodes CDR1 MRHNA and CDR2 SNTAGT. The CDR3 has 17 amino acids. The CDR3 DNA follows: TGTGCCAGCAGGGACAGGGACCTGGAGGCTAGCAATCAGCCCCAGCATTTT. It encodes CASRDRDLEASNQPQHF.

This sequence joins TRBV6-1 and TRBJ1-1; TRBD1 aligns across 10 bases. This CDR3 comprises 13 residues. CDR1 MNHNS and CDR2 SASEGT come from the germline V gene. Losses at the gene ends were 2 bases for V and 12 bases for J; bases not matched to a gene: 6. CDR3 sequence: CASSERGTGVTFF. CDR3 DNA sequence: TGTGCCAGCAGTGAACGGGGGACAGGGGTAACTTTCTTT.

CDR3 nucleotides: TGCGCCAGCAGCTTGGCGAGCAGGGCCGCAGATACGCAGTATTTT. It translates to CASSLASRAADTQYF. The chain is built from TRBV5-1 and TRBJ2-3, with TRBD1 as a possible D gene (5 bases). Trimming removed 0 bases from V and 4 bases from J, with 12 bases in between. Germline CDR1 SGHRS, CDR2 YFSETQ. The CDR3 is 15 residues long. Using reference TRBV5-1 and TRBJ2-3 for the parts outside the CDR3, the full variable domain is KAGVTQTPRYLIKTRGQQVTLSCSPISGHRSVSWYQQTPGQGLQFLFEYFSETQRNKGNFPGRFSGRQFSNSRSEMNVSTLELGDSALYLCASSLASRAADTQYFGPGTRLTVL.

In this sample, this clone turned up a few times. The chain employs TRBV28 and TRBJ1-2; 8 bases agree with TRBD1. This CDR3 is 15 amino acids long. The V gene end was trimmed by 3 bases and the J gene end by 7 bases; junction bases not matched to a gene: 10. Per the germline V gene, CDR1 is MDHEN and CDR2 is SYDVKM. The CDR3: CASSFPPGQGAGYTF. The CDR3 DNA is TGTGCCAGCAGTTTCCCACCGGGGCAGGGGGCTGGCTACACCTTC.

The genes are TRBV7-3 and TRBJ2-1; TRBD1 matches 11 bases. The germline V gene encodes CDR1 SGHTA and CDR2 FQGTGA. This CDR3 region has 16 residues. V lost 6 bases, J lost 3 bases, and 7 bases stayed unmatched. CDR3 coding DNA: TGTGCCAGCAGTTTACGTGGGACAGGGGGCTACAATGAGCAGTTCTTC. Translating it yields CASSLRGTGGYNEQFF.

The V gene is TRBV7-2, the J gene TRBJ1-2, with D unclear. The germline V and J ends were trimmed by 0 bases and 6 bases, with 11 bases remaining between them. Germline assignment: CDR1 SGHTA and CDR2 FQGNSA. The CDR3 has 14 residues. The CDR3, as DNA: TGTGCCAGCAGCTTAGCGGGGTTTAGGCATGGCTACACCTTC. Translation gives CASSLAGFRHGYTF.

The genes are TRBV5-1 and TRBJ2-1; D unclear. Germline V gene data show CDR1 as SGHRS and CDR2 as YFSETQ. Trimming cost V 0 bases and J 6 bases, with 10 bases left between them. The CDR3 runs 14 residues. DNA for the CDR3: TGCGCCAGCAGCTTGGGAGCGTTGATCAATGAGCAGTTCTTC. Protein product: CASSLGALINEQFF.

The chain employs TRBV9 and TRBJ1-3, with a tentative D call TRBD1 (6 bases). Germline V lookup: CDR1 SGDLS, CDR2 YYNGEE. The CDR3 is 14 residues long. The germline V and J ends were trimmed by 0 bases and 6 bases, with 10 bases remaining between them. The CDR3 DNA reads as TGTGCCAGCAGCGTAGGGCAGGGGTTAAACACCATATATTTT. This codes for CASSVGQGLNTIYF. Full variable domain (remainder filled in from reference TRBV9 and TRBJ1-3): DSGVTQTPKHLITATGQRVTLRCSPRSGDLSVYWYQQSLDQGLQFLIQYYNGEERAKGNILERFSAQQFPDLHSELNLSSLELGDSALYFCASSVGQGLNTIYFGEGSWLTVV.

This clone was seen more than once but under ten times. The CDR3 coding sequence is TGTGCCAGCAGCTTAAACCCAGCGGGAGCTTCCGATACGCAGTATTTT. Translating it yields CASSLNPAGASDTQYF. V usage is TRBV11-3 and J usage is TRBJ2-3; TRBD2 matches at 8 bases. The germline V gene encodes CDR1 SGHNT and CDR2 YENEEA. CDR3 length: 16 residues. The V segment lost 2 bases and the J segment 6 bases; nucleotides outside the gene matches: 10.

The table lists this clone with a few counts. The J gene is TRBJ2-2, the V gene TRBV6-4; a possible D gene is TRBD1 (5 bases). This CDR3 is built from 15 residues. V was trimmed by 2 bases and J by 6 bases, leaving 13 bases between them. Germline values: CDR1 MRHNA, CDR2 SNTAGT. The CDR3: CASSDGQGGSGELFF. The CDR3 DNA follows: TGTGCCAGCAGTGACGGGCAGGGTGGTTCCGGGGAGCTGTTTTTT.

This chain uses TRBV13 with TRBJ2-1; D is perhaps TRBD1 (5 bases). The CDR3 spans 13 residues. Germline CDR1 is PRHDT and CDR2 is FYEKMQ (reference sequence). Trimming pared 9 bases from V and 3 bases from J, leaving 12 bases between. Here the CDR3 DNA reads TGTGCCAGTAGGGGTGAGAACTACAATGAGCAGTTCTTC. It yields the protein CASRGENYNEQFF.

For this clone: The sample holds other DNA sequences that translate to the same CDR3. The chain employs TRBV9 and TRBJ1-5, with unresolved D. This CDR3 is 14 amino acids long. Germline V gene data show CDR1 as SGDLS and CDR2 as YYNGEE. Trimming pared 1 base from V and 2 bases from J, leaving 7 bases between. Written as DNA, the CDR3 is TGTGCCAGCAGCGTATCCGGAGGCAATCAGCCCCAGCATTTT. Translating gives CASSVSGGNQPQHF.

Details on this clone: At the DNA level, this CDR3 is encoded by other sequences in the same sample as well. This chain joins TRBV5-1 and TRBJ2-1; D remains unclear. The CDR3 covers 15 residues. CDR1 SGHRS and CDR2 YFSETQ come from the germline V gene. V was pared by 0 bases and J by 0 bases, with 7 bases between. The CDR3 is CASSLAPSSYNEQFF. CDR3 coding DNA: TGCGCCAGCAGCTTGGCCCCGAGCTCCTACAATGAGCAGTTCTTC.

The chain couples TRBV5-1 to TRBJ2-7; possible D gene TRBD1, 6 bases. The CDR3 contains 13 residues. The V gene lost 3 bases and the J gene lost 4 bases, with 11 bases spanning the gap. Germline loops: CDR1 SGHRS, CDR2 YFSETQ. This CDR3 is CASSSQGRYEQYF. In nucleotides, the CDR3 is TGCGCCAGCAGCTCGCAGGGGCGGTACGAGCAGTACTTC.

The CDR3 protein is CASSSPAGGSSYEQYF. The CDR3, as DNA: TGTGCCAGCAGCTCGCCGGCCGGCGGAAGCTCCTACGAGCAGTACTTC. The chain combines TRBV11-2 with TRBJ2-7, with D unclear. The CDR3 totals 16 residues. Germline V gene lookup returns CDR1 SGHAT and CDR2 FQNNGV. V lost 4 bases and J lost 0, with 16 bases in between. The variable domain in full, completed from reference TRBV11-2 and TRBJ2-7, reads EAGVAQSPRYKIIEKRQSVAFWCNPISGHATLYWYQQILGQGPKLLIQFQNNGVVDDSQLPKDRFSAERLKGVDSTLKIQPAKLEDSAVYLCASSSPAGGSSYEQYFGPGTRLTVT.

In its sample, this clone was seen once. The chain links TRBV14 to TRBJ2-2, with D possibly TRBD2 on 6 matching bases. The CDR3 loop spans 14 amino acids. The germline gives CDR1 SGHDN, CDR2 FVKESK. Trimming took 5 bases from V and 4 from J, leaving 11 bases between them. In DNA, the CDR3 is TGTGCCAGCAGCGGAGGGGCCATCACCGGGGAGCTGTTTTTT. It specifies CASSGGAITGELFF. Supplemented by reference TRBV14 and TRBJ2-2, the full variable domain reads EAGVTQFPSHSVIEKGQTVTLRCDPISGHDNLYWYRRVMGKEIKFLLHFVKESKQDESGMPNNRFLAERTGGTYSTLKVQPAELEDSGVYFCASSGGAITGELFFGEGSRLTVL.